The source of this T cell receptor beta chain is a study of tumor-infiltrating lymphocytes in primary liver carcinoma. Study observations and caveats: There was no comparison of CD4+ and CD8+ repertoires, as samples were bulk unsorted.

The CDR3 extends over 17 amino acids. The V end was cut by 3 bases, the J end by 5 bases, with 19 bases between. Researchers generated TCR beta cDNA from around 0.55 ug of total RNA, relying on a constant-region primer. Sequencing libraries for TCR beta derived from three nested multiplex PCR rounds that used slightly modified ARM-PCR. In the first two PCR rounds, TRBV1-TRBV30 forward primers were paired with a C-beta reverse primer, and each round lasted approximately 9 cycles. MiXCR was run by TCRdb on the multiplex PCR reads, yielding one entry per CDR3 protein. The table lists approximately 320,000 distinct CDR3 sequences, nearly 60% of them singletons. Unsorted whole blood yielded the blood RNA, and germline DNA was also extracted. This clonotype has ten or more counts. Its antigen remains unidentified.

This clonotype was sampled from a woman aged 25 to 39 with primary liver carcinoma and hepatitis B virus infection. The chain combines TRBV12-3 or TRBV12-4 with TRBJ2-2, with no clear D. Sequences were obtained from peripheral blood. CDR3 in amino acids: CASSFKGRAAVTGELFF. CDR3 nucleotides: TGTGCCAGCAGTTTTAAGGGAAGGGCTGCGGTGACCGGGGAGCTGTTTTTT.